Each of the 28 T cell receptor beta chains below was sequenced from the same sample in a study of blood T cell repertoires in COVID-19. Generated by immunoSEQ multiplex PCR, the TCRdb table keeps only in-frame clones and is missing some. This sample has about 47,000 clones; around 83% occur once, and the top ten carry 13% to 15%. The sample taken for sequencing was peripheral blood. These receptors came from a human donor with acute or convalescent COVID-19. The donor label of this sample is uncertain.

CDR3 region: CASSQRPGYEQYF. DNA of the CDR3: TGTGCCAGCAGCCAACGTCCCGGCTACGAGCAGTACTTC. V gene TRBV3-1 (or the pseudogene TRBV3-2) combines with J gene TRBJ2-7; D is undetermined. Trimming cost V 2 bases and J 3 bases, with 8 bases left between them. CDR1 is LGHDT, CDR2 YNNKEL, per germline (reference sequence). The CDR3 spans 13 residues.

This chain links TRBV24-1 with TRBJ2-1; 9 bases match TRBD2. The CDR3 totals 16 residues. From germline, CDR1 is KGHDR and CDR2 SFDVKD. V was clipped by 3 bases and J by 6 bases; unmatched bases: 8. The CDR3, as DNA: TGTGCCACCAGTGATCCTAAGCGGGGGGCGGTCAATGAGCAGTTCTTC. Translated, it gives CATSDPKRGAVNEQFF.

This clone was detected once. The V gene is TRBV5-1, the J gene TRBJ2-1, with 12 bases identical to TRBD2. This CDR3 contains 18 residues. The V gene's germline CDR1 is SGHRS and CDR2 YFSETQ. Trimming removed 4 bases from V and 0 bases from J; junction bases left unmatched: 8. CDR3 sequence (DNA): TGCGCCAGCAGCATGACTAGCGGGGGCTCTAGCTCCTACAATGAGCAGTTCTTC. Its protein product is CASSMTSGGSSSYNEQFF.

The CDR3 DNA reads TGTGCCAGCAGCCAAGCGGGTGTGGAGACTGAAGCTTTCTTT. It specifies CASSQAGVETEAFF. This chain links TRBV3-1 (or the pseudogene TRBV3-2) with TRBJ1-1; D gene unclear. V was pared by 1 base and J by 5 bases, with 11 bases between. Germline V gene lookup returns CDR1 LGHDT and CDR2 YNNKEL (reference sequence). This CDR3 contains 14 residues.

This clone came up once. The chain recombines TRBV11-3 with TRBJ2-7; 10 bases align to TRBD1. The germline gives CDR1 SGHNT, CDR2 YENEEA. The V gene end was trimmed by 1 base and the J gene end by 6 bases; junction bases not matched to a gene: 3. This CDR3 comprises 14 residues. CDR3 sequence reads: CASSLGGTGVEQYF. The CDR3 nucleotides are TGTGCCAGCAGCTTAGGAGGGACAGGGGTCGAGCAGTACTTC.

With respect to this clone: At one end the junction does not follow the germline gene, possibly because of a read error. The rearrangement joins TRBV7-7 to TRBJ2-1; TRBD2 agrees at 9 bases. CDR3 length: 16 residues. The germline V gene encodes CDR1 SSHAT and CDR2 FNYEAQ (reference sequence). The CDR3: CASSPGGAGGYDEQFF. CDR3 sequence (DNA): TGTGCTAGCAGCCCTGGTGGGGCGGGAGGGTACGATGAGCAGTTCTTC.

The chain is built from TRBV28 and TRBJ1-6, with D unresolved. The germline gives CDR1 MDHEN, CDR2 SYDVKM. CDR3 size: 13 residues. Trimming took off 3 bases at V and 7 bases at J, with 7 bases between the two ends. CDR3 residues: CASSFLRNSPLHF. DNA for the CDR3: TGTGCCAGCAGTTTTCTCCGGAATTCACCCCTCCACTTT.

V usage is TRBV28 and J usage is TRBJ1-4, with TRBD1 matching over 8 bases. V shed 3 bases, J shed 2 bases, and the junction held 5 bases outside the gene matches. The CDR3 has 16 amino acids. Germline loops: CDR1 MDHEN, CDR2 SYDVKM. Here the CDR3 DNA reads TGTGCCAGCAGTTTCAGGGGGCGCGGGACTAATGAAAAACTGTTTTTT. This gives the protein CASSFRGRGTNEKLFF. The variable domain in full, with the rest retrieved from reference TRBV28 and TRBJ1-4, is DVKVTQSSRYLVKRTGEKVFLECVQDMDHENMFWYRQDPGLGLRLIYFSYDVKMKEKGDIPEGYSVSREKKERFSLILESASTNQTSMYLCASSFRGRGTNEKLFFGSGTQLSVL.

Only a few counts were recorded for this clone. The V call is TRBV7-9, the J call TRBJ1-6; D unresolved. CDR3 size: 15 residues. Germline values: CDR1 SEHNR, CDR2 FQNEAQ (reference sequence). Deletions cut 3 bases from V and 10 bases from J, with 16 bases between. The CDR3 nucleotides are TGTGCCAGCAGCTTTGGACCTCCCTGGGAGTCACCCCTCCACTTT. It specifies CASSFGPPWESPLHF.

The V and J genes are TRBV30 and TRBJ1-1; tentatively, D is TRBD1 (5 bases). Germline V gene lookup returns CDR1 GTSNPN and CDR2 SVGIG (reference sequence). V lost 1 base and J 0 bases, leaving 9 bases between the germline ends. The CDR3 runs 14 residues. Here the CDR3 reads CAWSGTPMNTEAFF. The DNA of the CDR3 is TGTGCCTGGAGTGGGACACCTATGAACACTGAAGCTTTCTTT.

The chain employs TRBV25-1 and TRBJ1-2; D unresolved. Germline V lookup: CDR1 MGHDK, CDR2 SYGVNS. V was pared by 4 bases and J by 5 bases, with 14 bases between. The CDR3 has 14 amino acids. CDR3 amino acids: CASSVYGGSYGYTF. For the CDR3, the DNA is TGTGCCAGCAGTGTTTATGGAGGGTCGTATGGCTACACCTTC.

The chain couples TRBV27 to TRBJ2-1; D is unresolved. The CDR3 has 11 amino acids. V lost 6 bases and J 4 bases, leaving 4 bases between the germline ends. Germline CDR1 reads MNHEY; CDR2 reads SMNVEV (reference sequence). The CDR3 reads CASSFYNEQFF. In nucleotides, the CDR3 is TGTGCCAGCAGCTTTTACAATGAGCAGTTCTTC.

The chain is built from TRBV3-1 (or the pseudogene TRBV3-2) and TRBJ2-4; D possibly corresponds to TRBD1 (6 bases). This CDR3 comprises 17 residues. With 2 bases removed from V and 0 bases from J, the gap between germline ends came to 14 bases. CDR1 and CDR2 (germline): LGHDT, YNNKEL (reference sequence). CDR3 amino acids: CASSQPIQGRAKNIQYF. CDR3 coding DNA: TGTGCCAGCAGCCAACCAATACAGGGTAGAGCCAAAAACATTCAGTACTTC.

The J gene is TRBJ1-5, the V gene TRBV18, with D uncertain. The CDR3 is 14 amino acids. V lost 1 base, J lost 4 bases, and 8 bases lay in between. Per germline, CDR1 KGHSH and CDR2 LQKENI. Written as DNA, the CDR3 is TGTGCCAGCTCACCACTGGCAGATAATCAGCCCCAGCATTTT. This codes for CASSPLADNQPQHF.

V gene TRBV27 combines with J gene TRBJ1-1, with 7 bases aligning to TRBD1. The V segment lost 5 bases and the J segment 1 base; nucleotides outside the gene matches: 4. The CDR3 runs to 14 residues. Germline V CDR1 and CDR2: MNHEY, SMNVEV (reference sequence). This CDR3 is CASSPRTGNTEAFF. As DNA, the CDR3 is TGTGCCAGCAGTCCAAGGACAGGGAACACTGAAGCTTTCTTT.

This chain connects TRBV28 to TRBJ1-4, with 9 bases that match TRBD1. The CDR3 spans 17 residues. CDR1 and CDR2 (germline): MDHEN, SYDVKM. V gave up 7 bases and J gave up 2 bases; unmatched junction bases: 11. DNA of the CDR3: TGTGCCAGCAACGCCCCCGGACAGGGGATTACTAATGAAAAACTGTTTTTT. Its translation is CASNAPGQGITNEKLFF.

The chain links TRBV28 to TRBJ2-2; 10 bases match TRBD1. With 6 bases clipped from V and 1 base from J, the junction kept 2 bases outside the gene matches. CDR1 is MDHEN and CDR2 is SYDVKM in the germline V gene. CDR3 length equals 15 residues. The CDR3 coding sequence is TGTGCCAGCAGCCGGACAGGGGGGAACACCGGGGAGCTGTTTTTT. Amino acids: CASSRTGGNTGELFF.

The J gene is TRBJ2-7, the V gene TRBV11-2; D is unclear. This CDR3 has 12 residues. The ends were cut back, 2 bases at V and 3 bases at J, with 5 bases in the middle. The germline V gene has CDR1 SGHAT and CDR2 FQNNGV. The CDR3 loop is CASSLTGYEQYF. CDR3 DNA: TGTGCCAGCAGCTTAACTGGCTACGAGCAGTACTTC.

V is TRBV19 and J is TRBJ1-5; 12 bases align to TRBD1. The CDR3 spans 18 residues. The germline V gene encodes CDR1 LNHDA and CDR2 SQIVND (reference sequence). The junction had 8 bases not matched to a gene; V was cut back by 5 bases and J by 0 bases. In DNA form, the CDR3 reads TGTGCCAGTAGTCCTGGGACAGGGGGCGGCTATAGCAATCAGCCCCAGCATTTT. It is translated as CASSPGTGGGYSNQPQHF.

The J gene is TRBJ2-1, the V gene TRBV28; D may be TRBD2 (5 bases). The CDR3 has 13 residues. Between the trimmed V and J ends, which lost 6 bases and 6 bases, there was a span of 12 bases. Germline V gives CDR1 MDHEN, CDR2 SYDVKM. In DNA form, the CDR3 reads TGTGCCAGCAGCACCCCTAGCCCCAATGAGCAGTTCTTC. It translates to CASSTPSPNEQFF. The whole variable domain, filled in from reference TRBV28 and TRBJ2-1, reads DVKVTQSSRYLVKRTGEKVFLECVQDMDHENMFWYRQDPGLGLRLIYFSYDVKMKEKGDIPEGYSVSREKKERFSLILESASTNQTSMYLCASSTPSPNEQFFGPGTRLTVL.

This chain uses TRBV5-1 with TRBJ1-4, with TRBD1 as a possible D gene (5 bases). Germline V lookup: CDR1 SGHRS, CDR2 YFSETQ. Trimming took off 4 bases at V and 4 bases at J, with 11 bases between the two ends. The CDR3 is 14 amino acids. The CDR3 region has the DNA TGCGCCAGCAGCGTGGACCAGGGTAATGAAAAACTGTTTTTT. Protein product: CASSVDQGNEKLFF. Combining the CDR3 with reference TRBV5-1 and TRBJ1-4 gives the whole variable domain KAGVTQTPRYLIKTRGQQVTLSCSPISGHRSVSWYQQTPGQGLQFLFEYFSETQRNKGNFPGRFSGRQFSNSRSEMNVSTLELGDSALYLCASSVDQGNEKLFFGSGTQLSVL.

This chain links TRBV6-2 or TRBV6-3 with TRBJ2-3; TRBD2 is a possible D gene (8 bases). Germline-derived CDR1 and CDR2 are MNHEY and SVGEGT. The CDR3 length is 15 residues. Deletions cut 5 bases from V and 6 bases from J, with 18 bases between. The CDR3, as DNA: TGTGCCAGCAGTCGGGAGGGGGCGGGCGTGGATACGCAGTATTTT. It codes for CASSREGAGVDTQYF.

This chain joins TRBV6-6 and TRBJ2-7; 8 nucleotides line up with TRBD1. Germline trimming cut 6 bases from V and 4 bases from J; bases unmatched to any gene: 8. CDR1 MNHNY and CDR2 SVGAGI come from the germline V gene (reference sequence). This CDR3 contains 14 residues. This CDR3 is CASRAQGGRYEQYF. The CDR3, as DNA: TGTGCCAGCAGAGCACAGGGGGGTAGGTACGAGCAGTACTTC.

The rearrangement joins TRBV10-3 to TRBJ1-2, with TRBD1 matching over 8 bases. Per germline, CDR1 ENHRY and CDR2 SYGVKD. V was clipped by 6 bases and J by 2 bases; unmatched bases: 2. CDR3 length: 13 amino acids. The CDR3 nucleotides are TGTGCCATCAGCCGGGACAGGAACTATGGCTACACCTTC. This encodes CAISRDRNYGYTF.

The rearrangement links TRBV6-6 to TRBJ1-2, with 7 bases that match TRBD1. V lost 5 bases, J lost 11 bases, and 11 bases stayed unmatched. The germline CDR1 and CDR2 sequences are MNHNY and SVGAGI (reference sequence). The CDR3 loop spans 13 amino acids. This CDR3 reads CASSPGQNYRYTF. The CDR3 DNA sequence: TGTGCCAGCAGTCCGGGACAGAATTATCGTTACACCTTC.

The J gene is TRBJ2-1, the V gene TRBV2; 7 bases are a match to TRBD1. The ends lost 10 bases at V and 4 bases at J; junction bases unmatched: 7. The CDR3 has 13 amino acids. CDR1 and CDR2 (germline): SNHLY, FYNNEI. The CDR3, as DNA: TGTGCCACGTACAGGGGCCCTTACAATGAGCAGTTCTTC. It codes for CATYRGPYNEQFF.

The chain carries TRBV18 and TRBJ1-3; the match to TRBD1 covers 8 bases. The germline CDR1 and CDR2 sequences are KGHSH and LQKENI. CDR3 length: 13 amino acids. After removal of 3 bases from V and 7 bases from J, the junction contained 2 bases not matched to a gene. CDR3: CASSPDRGNTIYF. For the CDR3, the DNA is TGTGCCAGCTCACCCGACAGGGGTAACACCATATATTTT.

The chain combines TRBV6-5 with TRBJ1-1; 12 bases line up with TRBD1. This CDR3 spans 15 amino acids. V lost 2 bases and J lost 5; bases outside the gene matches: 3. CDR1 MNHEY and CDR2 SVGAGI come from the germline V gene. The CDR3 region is CASSYAGQGATEAFF. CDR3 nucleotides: TGTGCCAGCAGTTACGCGGGACAGGGGGCTACTGAAGCTTTCTTT.